The clone carrying this TCR beta chain was detected many times. The data were taken from a study of regulatory T cells in long-lasting Graves disease. Time point here: newly diagnosed GD, antithyroid drugs for less than 3 months. Extracted RNA from PBMCs served as the source of the TCR library. Graves' disease diagnosis relied on American Thyroid Association guidelines. In building TCR beta libraries, iRepertoire HTBI primers were used together with Arm-PCR of CDR3 regions. Original data processing: Among the samples, roughly 61 TRBV and 14 to 15 TRBJ segments were identified. TCRdb ran MiXCR on the multiplex PCR reads and lists one entry per CDR3 protein. The V and J calls shown here were made by TCRdb, not taken from the authors' results. There are roughly 400,000 distinct CDR3 sequences in the sample; approximately 16% occur only once, and under 9% lies in the top ten. The same sample was also studied in work on T cells in Graves' hyperthyroidism and ophthalmopathy. Per that paper: Blood also contained most expanded thyroid clonotypes above 0.001.

Sequencing used peripheral blood mononuclear cells (PBMCs), obtained at new diagnosis, from a patient treated with antithyroid drugs. The receptor was isolated from a woman aged 40 to 49 with Graves disease.

The CDR3 DNA reads as TGTGCCAGCACCCCTGGACTAGCGGGTAACACCGGGGAGCTGTTTTTT. Translation gives CASTPGLAGNTGELFF. The chain employs TRBV12-3 or TRBV12-4 and TRBJ2-2; 11 positions match TRBD2. This CDR3 comprises 16 residues. V was clipped by 7 bases and J by 2 bases; unmatched bases: 6.